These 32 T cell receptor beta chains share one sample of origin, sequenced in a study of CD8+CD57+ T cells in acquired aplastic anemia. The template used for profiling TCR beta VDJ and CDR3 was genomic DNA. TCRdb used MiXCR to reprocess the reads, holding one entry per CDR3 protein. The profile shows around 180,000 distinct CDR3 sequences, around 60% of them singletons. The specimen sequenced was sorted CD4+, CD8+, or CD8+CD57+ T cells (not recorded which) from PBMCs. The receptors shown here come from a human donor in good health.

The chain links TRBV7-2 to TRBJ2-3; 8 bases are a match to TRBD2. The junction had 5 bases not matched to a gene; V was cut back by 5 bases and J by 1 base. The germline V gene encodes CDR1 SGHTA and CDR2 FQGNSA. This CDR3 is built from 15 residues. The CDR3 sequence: CASSHDSGGTDTQYF. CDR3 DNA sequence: TGTGCCAGCAGCCACGATAGCGGGGGCACAGATACGCAGTATTTT.

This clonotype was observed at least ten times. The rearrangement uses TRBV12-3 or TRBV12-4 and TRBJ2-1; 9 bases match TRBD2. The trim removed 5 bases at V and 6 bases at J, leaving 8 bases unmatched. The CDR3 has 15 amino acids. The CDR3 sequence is CASSPGLAGPNEQFF. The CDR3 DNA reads TGTGCCAGCAGTCCGGGGCTAGCGGGACCCAATGAGCAGTTCTTC.

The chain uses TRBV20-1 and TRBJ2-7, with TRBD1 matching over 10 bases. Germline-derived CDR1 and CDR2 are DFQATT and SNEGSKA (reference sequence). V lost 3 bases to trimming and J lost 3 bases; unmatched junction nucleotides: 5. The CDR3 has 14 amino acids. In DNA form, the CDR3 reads TGCAGTGCTAGGCCCGGGACAGGGGACTACGAGCAGTACTTC. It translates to CSARPGTGDYEQYF.

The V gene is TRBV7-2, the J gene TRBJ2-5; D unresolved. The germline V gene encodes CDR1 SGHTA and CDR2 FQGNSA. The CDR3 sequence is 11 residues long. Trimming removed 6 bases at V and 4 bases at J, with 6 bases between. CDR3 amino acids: CASRYAETQYF. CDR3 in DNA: TGTGCCAGCAGATACGCAGAGACCCAGTACTTC.

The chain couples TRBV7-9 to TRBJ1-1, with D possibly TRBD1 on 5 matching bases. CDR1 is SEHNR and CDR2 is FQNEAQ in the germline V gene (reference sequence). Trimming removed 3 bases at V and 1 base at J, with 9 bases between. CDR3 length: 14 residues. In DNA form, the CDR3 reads TGTGCCAGCAGCTTTGACAGCTCGAACACTGAAGCTTTCTTT. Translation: CASSFDSSNTEAFF.

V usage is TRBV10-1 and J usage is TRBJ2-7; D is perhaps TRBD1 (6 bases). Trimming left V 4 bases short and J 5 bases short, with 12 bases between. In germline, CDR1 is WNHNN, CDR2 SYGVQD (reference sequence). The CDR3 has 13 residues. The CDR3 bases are TGCGCCAGCAGTGGCGGCAGGGGCCACGAGCAGTACTTC. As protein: CASSGGRGHEQYF.

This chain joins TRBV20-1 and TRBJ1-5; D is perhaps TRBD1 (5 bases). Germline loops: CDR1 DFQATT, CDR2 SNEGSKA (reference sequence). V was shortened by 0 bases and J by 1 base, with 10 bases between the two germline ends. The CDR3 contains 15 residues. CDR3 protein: CSARDRGSSNQPQHF. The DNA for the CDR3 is TGCAGTGCTAGAGATCGGGGGTCGAGCAATCAGCCCCAGCATTTT.

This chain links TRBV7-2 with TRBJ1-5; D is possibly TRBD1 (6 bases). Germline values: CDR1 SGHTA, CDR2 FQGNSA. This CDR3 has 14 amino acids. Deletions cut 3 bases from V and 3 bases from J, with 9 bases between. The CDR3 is CASSFRQVNQPQHF. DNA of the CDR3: TGTGCCAGCAGCTTCCGACAGGTCAATCAGCCCCAGCATTTT.

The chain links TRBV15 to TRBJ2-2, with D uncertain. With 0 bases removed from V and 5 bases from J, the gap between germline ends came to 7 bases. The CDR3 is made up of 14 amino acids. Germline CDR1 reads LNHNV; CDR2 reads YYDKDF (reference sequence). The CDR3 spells CATSRDPQTGELFF. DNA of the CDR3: TGTGCCACCAGCAGAGATCCGCAGACCGGGGAGCTGTTTTTT.

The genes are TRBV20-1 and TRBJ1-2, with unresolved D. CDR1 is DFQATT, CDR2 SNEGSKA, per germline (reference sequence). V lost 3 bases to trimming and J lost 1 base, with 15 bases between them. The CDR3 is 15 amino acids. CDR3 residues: CSARAGGDVNYGYTF. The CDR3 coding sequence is TGCAGTGCTAGGGCAGGAGGCGATGTTAACTATGGCTACACCTTC.

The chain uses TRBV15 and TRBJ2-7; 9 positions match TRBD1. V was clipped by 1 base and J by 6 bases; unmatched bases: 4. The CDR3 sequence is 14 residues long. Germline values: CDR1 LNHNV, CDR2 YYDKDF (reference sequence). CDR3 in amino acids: CATSRGDRGGEQYF. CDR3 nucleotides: TGTGCCACCAGCAGAGGAGACAGGGGGGGCGAGCAGTACTTC.

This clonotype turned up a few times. The DNA for the CDR3 is TGTGCCAGCAGCCCCGGGCGCCAAGAGACCCAGTACTTC. It encodes CASSPGRQETQYF. This chain connects TRBV7-3 to TRBJ2-5; D call uncertain. Germline V gives CDR1 SGHTA, CDR2 FQGTGA. This CDR3 is 13 amino acids long. The V gene lost 5 bases and the J gene lost 1 base, with 8 bases spanning the gap.

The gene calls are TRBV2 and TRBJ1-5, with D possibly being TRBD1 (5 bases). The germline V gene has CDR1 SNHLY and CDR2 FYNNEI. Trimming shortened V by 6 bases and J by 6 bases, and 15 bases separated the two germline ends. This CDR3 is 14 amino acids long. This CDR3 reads CASSQSGWTQPQHF. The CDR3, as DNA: TGTGCCAGCAGCCAATCAGGGTGGACTCAGCCCCAGCATTTT.

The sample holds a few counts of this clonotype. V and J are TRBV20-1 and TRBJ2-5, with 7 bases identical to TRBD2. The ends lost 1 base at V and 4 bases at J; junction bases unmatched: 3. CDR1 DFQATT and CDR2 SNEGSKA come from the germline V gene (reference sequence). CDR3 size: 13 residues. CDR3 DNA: TGCAGTGCTAGAGGTGGGGGGGGAGAGACCCAGTACTTC. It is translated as CSARGGGGETQYF.

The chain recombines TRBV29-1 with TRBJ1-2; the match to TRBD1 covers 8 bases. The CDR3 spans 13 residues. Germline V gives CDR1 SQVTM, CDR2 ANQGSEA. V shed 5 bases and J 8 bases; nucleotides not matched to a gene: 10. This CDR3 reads CSVPDRGPGGYTF. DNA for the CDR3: TGCAGCGTTCCCGACAGGGGCCCGGGGGGCTACACCTTC.

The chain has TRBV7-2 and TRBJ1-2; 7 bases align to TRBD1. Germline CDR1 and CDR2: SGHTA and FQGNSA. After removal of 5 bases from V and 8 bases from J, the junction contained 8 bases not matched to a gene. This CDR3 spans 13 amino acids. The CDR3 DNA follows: TGTGCCAGCAGCCAGAGGACAGGATGGGGCTACACCTTC. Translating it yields CASSQRTGWGYTF.

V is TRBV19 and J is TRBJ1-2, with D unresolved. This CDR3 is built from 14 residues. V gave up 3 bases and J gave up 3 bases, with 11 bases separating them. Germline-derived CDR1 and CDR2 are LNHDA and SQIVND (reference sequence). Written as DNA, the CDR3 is TGTGCCAGTAGTATCACGGGGAAGGACTATGGCTACACCTTC. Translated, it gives CASSITGKDYGYTF.

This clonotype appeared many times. The CDR3 protein is CAISESGREQYF. The CDR3 DNA follows: TGTGCCATCAGTGAGTCAGGGAGGGAGCAGTACTTC. The V and J genes are TRBV10-3 and TRBJ2-7; possibly TRBD2 for D (6 bases). CDR3 size: 12 residues. Germline V gene lookup returns CDR1 ENHRY and CDR2 SYGVKD. The ends were cut back, 0 bases at V and 7 bases at J, with 7 bases in the middle.

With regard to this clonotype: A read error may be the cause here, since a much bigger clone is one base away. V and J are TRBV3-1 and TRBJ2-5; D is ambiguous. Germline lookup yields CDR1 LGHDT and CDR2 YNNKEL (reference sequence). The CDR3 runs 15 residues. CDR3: CVSSQDAHNQETQYF. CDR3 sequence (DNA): TGTGTCAGCAGCCAAGACGCACACAACCAAGAGACCCAGTACTTC.

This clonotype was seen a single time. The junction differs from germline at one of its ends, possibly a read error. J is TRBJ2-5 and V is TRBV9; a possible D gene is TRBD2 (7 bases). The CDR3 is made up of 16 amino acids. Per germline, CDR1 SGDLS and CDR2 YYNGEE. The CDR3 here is CASSLGGPSFGETQYF. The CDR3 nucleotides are TGCGCCAGCAGCTTGGGGGGGCCCTCCTTTGGGGAGACCCAGTACTTC.

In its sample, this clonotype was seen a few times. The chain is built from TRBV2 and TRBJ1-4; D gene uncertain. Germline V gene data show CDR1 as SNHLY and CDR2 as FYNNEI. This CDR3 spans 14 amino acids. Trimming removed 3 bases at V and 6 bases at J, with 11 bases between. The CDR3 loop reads CASSERDRDEKLFF. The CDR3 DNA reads TGTGCCAGCAGTGAGAGAGATAGAGATGAAAAACTGTTTTTT.

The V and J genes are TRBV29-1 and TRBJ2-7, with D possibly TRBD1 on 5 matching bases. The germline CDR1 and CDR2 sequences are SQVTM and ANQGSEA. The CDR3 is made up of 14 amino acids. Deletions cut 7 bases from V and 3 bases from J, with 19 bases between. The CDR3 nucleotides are TGCAGCGCCAAAAAACAGGTCCTGGGCTACGAGCAGTACTTC. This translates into CSAKKQVLGYEQYF.

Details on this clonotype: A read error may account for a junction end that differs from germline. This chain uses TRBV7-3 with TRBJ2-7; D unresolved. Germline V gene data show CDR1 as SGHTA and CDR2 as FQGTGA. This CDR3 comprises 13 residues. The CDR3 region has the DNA TGTGCCAGCAGCTTACGCAGCTCCTACGAGCAGCACTTC. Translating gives CASSLRSSYEQHF.

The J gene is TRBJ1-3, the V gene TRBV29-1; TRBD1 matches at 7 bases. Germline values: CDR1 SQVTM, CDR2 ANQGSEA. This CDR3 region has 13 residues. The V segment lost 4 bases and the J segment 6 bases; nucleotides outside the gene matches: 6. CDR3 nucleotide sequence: TGCAGCGTTGGAGGGGACAGTCAAAACACCATATATTTT. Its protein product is CSVGGDSQNTIYF.

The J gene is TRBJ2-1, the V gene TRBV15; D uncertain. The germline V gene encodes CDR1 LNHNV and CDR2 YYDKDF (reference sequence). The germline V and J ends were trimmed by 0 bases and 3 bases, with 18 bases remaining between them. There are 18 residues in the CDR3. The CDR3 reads CATSREVLGRSLYNEQFF. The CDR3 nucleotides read TGTGCCACCAGCAGAGAGGTCCTGGGCCGGAGTCTCTACAATGAGCAGTTCTTC.

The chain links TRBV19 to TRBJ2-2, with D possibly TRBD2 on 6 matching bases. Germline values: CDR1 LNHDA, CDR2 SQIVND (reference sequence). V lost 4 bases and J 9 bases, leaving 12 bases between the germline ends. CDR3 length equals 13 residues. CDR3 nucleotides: TGTGCCAGTAGTAGGGACTCCAGCCGGGAGCTGTTTTTT. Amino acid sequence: CASSRDSSRELFF.

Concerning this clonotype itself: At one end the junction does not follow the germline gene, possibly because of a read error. CDR3 sequence reads: CASSPDAGGYEQYF. In DNA form, the CDR3 reads TGTGCTAGCAGCCCGGATGCTGGCGGCTACGAGCAGTACTTC. The chain carries TRBV7-7 and TRBJ2-7; D is ambiguous. The CDR3 consists of 14 residues. Germline CDR1 and CDR2: SSHAT and FNYEAQ (reference sequence).

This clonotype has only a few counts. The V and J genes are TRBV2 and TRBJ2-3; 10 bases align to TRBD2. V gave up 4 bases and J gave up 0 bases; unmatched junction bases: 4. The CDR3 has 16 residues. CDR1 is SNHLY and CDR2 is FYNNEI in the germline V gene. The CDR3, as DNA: TGTGCCAGCAGTGGACGAGCGGGAGGGAGCACAGATACGCAGTATTTT. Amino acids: CASSGRAGGSTDTQYF.

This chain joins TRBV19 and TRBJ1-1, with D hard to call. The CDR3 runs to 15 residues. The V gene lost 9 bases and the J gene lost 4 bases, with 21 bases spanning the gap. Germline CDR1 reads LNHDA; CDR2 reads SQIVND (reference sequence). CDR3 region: CASSAPLGVGTEAFF. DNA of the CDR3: TGTGCCAGCAGCGCCCCTCTTGGGGTTGGCACTGAAGCTTTCTTT.

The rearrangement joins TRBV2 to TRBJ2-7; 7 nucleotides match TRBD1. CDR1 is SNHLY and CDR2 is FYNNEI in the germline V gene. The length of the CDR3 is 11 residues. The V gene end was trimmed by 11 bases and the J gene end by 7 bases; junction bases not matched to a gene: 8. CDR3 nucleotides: TGTGCCCTGACAGGGCCGGGTGAGCAGTACTTC. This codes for CALTGPGEQYF.

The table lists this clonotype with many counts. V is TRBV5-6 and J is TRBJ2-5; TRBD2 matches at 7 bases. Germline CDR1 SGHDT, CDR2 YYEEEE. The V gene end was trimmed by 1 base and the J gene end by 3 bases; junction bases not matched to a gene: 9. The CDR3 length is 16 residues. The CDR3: CASSLTGLLLKETQYF. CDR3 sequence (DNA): TGTGCCAGCAGCTTGACGGGACTACTACTTAAAGAGACCCAGTACTTC.

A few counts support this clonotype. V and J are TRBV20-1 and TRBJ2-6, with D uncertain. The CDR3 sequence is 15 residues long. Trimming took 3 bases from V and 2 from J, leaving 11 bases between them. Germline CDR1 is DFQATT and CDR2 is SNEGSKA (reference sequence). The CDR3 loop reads CSASPSRPGANVLTF. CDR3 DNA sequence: TGCAGTGCTAGTCCTTCTCGGCCTGGGGCCAACGTCCTGACTTTC.